Detailed here is one TCR beta chain. The PCR made use of 60 Vbeta and 13 Jbeta primers. Assay: immunoSEQ multiplex PCR; the TCRdb copy retains only in-frame clones and omits some. This table holds approximately 220,000 clones, around 80% found once. The data were taken from a study of cytomegalovirus exposure and HLA in healthy donors. Trimming cost V 2 bases and J 0 bases; bases outside gene matches: 1. This CDR3 is built from 15 residues. Germline values: CDR1 SGHAT, CDR2 FQNNGV. Sequencing used PBMCs. This chain uses TRBV11-2 with TRBJ2-3, with 8 bases that match TRBD2. This TCR was recovered from a man aged 18-30 years in good health and CMV-seronegative. CDR3 protein: CASSLSSGSTDTQYF. CDR3 in DNA: TGTGCCAGCAGCTTATCTAGCGGGAGCACAGATACGCAGTATTTT.